This entry lists 17 T cell receptor beta chains sequenced from one sample in a study of shared clonotypes between healthy human individuals. Repertoires were generated with immunoSEQ multiplex PCR, while TCRdb's copy carries only in-frame clones and drops some. Here the sample spans some 690,000 clones, less than 95% being singletons. Sequenced sample: memory CD8+ T cells from PBMCs. As to subset: CD45RO+ cells pooled with CCR7-negative TemRA cells. These receptors were taken from a man younger than 35 in good health. Some clones in this sample may be carry-over from other donors' samples.

The V call is TRBV5-6, the J call TRBJ2-3; 7 nucleotides match TRBD2. CDR3 size: 14 residues. V was pared by 4 bases and J by 2 bases, with 4 bases of the junction left unmatched. Germline CDR1 SGHDT, CDR2 YYEEEE. The CDR3: CASSRGENTDTQYF. CDR3 bases: TGTGCCAGCAGCCGGGGGGAAAACACAGATACGCAGTATTTT.

The chain employs TRBV5-4 and TRBJ2-3; 10 bases agree with TRBD2. Trimming removed 4 bases from V and 4 bases from J; junction bases left unmatched: 9. The germline V gene encodes CDR1 SGHNT and CDR2 YYREEE (reference sequence). CDR3 length equals 16 residues. The CDR3 nucleotides are TGTGCCAGCAGCCCTAGCGGGAGTAATCGACCAGATACGCAGTATTTT. This sequence encodes CASSPSGSNRPDTQYF.

This clone was recorded only once. This rearrangement joins TRBV9 to TRBJ1-5; D gene unclear. The CDR3 extends over 13 amino acids. The ends were cut back, 3 bases at V and 4 bases at J, with 8 bases in the middle. In germline, CDR1 is SGDLS, CDR2 YYNGEE. The CDR3 loop reads CASSDDGNQPQHF. As DNA, the CDR3 is TGTGCCAGCAGCGACGACGGGAATCAGCCCCAGCATTTT.

The rearrangement uses TRBV11-2 and TRBJ2-3; 10 bases are a match to TRBD2. CDR1 SGHAT and CDR2 FQNNGV come from the germline V gene. After removal of 8 bases from V and 5 bases from J, the junction contained 13 bases not matched to a gene. The CDR3 has 16 amino acids. The CDR3 DNA follows: TGTGCCAGCGGATATTCTAGCGGGAGAGATGGAGATACGCAGTATTTT. This translates into CASGYSSGRDGDTQYF.

This chain joins TRBV7-9 and TRBJ2-1, with 13 bases that match TRBD2. The length of the CDR3 is 14 residues. CDR1 is SEHNR, CDR2 FQNEAQ, per germline (reference sequence). Trimming cost V 4 bases and J 8 bases; bases outside gene matches: 2. For the CDR3, the DNA is TGTGCCAGCAGCTCGGGACTAGCGGGATATGAGCAGTTCTTC. Its translation: CASSSGLAGYEQFF.

CDR3 loop: CASSQDVSGSLGDTQYF. DNA of the CDR3: TGCGCCAGCAGCCAAGATGTTAGCGGGAGTCTTGGTGATACGCAGTATTTT. The V gene is TRBV4-3, the J gene TRBJ2-3; 9 nucleotides line up with TRBD2. CDR3 size: 17 residues. Germline CDR1 LGHNA, CDR2 YSLEER. J gave up 6 bases and V 0 bases, and 10 bases lay outside the gene matches.

This clone was seen only once. The genes are TRBV7-9 and TRBJ1-2; possibly TRBD1 for D (6 bases). Trimming shortened V by 4 bases and J by 4 bases, and 13 bases separated the two germline ends. There are 14 residues in the CDR3. Germline loops: CDR1 SEHNR, CDR2 FQNEAQ (reference sequence). CDR3 sequence reads: CASSSGDPAYGYTF. CDR3 coding DNA: TGTGCCAGCAGCTCAGGGGACCCGGCCTATGGCTACACCTTC.

This chain links TRBV7-8 with TRBJ1-1; a weak D match, TRBD1 (6 bases). The germline gives CDR1 SGHVS, CDR2 FQNEAQ. The CDR3 contains 14 residues. V was clipped by 5 bases and J by 4 bases, with 14 bases between them. CDR3 in DNA: TGTGCCAGCAGCCTGCGAAGAGGGGGCACTGAAGCTTTCTTT. This translates into CASSLRRGGTEAFF. The whole variable domain, remainder taken from reference TRBV7-8 and TRBJ1-1, is GAGVSQSPRYKVAKRGQDVALRCDPISGHVSLFWYQQALGQGPEFLTYFQNEAQLDKSGLPSDRFFAERPEGSVSTLKIQRTQQEDSAVYLCASSLRRGGTEAFFGQGTRLTVV.

The chain recombines TRBV9 with TRBJ1-3; D is unclear. This CDR3 comprises 15 residues. V was pared by 0 bases and J by 8 bases, with 15 bases between. Germline CDR1 is SGDLS and CDR2 is YYNGEE. CDR3 in DNA: TGTGCCAGCAGCGTAGCTGACGGGGATGAGGACACCATATATTTT. Translated, it gives CASSVADGDEDTIYF.

This clone appeared many times. V usage is TRBV12-2 and J usage is TRBJ2-7; TRBD2, as called in the table, went unchecked against the DNA. TRBV12-2 counts as a pseudogene. The CDR3 has 21 residues. The CDR3 DNA reads TGTGCAAGTCGCTTAATATATGGACTAGCGGGAGGCCCGGAAAGGTCCTACGAGCAGTACTTC. This gives the protein CASRLIYGLAGGPERSYEQYF.

The DNA for the CDR3 is TGTGCCAGCAATGACAGGGGGGCGGAAAGCACTGAAGCTTTCTTT. This codes for CASNDRGAESTEAFF. This chain connects TRBV28 to TRBJ1-1; 9 nucleotides match TRBD1. With 7 bases clipped from V and 4 bases from J, the junction kept 10 bases outside the gene matches. The CDR3 loop spans 15 amino acids. Germline-derived CDR1 and CDR2 are MDHEN and SYDVKM.

The chain joins TRBV30 to TRBJ2-4, with D perhaps matching TRBD1 (5 bases). Trimming took off 0 bases at V and 3 bases at J, with 12 bases between the two ends. Germline V gene sequence: CDR1 GTSNPN, CDR2 SVGIG (reference sequence). This CDR3 spans 15 amino acids. The CDR3 DNA reads as TGTGCCTGGAGTGTACCGAAAGGGGTCAAAAACATTCAGTACTTC. It yields the protein CAWSVPKGVKNIQYF.

The V call is TRBV11-2, the J call TRBJ2-1; D may be TRBD2 (6 bases). V gave up 3 bases and J gave up 8 bases, with 14 bases separating them. The germline V gene encodes CDR1 SGHAT and CDR2 FQNNGV. The CDR3 extends over 14 amino acids. The CDR3 DNA sequence: TGTGCCAGCAGCTTTGGAGGGGAAGGCTATGAGCAGTTCTTC. Encoded protein: CASSFGGEGYEQFF.

This chain uses TRBV25-1 with TRBJ1-6; D is uncertain. CDR3 length: 14 residues. The V end was cut by 4 bases, the J end by 7 bases, with 11 bases between. Germline V gene sequence: CDR1 MGHDK, CDR2 SYGVNS. Here the CDR3 reads CASSGAPTNSPLHF. The CDR3 bases are TGTGCCAGCAGTGGGGCGCCGACAAATTCACCCCTCCACTTT. The entire variable domain, with the rest obtained from reference TRBV25-1 and TRBJ1-6, is as follows: EADIYQTPRYLVIGTGKKITLECSQTMGHDKMYWYQQDPGMELHLIHYSYGVNSTEKGDLSSESTVSRIRTEHFPLTLESARPSHTSQYLCASSGAPTNSPLHFGNGTRLTVT.

The chain recombines TRBV28 with TRBJ2-2, with D maybe TRBD2 (6 bases). Germline CDR1 is MDHEN and CDR2 is SYDVKM. Trimming removed 5 bases at V and 7 bases at J, with 17 bases between. The CDR3 has 15 amino acids. CDR3: CASSPRWGEDGELFF. The CDR3 DNA is TGTGCCAGCAGTCCCCGATGGGGGGAGGACGGGGAGCTGTTTTTT.

This sequence joins TRBV9 and TRBJ1-2; 8 bases are a match to TRBD1. Germline CDR1 is SGDLS and CDR2 is YYNGEE. The CDR3 loop spans 14 amino acids. V shed 0 bases, J shed 4 bases, and the junction held 2 bases outside the gene matches. This chain's CDR3 is CASSVGRGPYGYTF. DNA of the CDR3: TGTGCCAGCAGCGTAGGCAGGGGGCCCTATGGCTACACCTTC.

The chain is built from TRBV27 and TRBJ2-3; D ambiguous. The CDR3 runs 14 residues. Germline CDR1 reads MNHEY; CDR2 reads SMNVEV (reference sequence). Deletions cut 10 bases from V and 3 bases from J, with 17 bases between. This chain's CDR3 is CATNSRSETDTQYF. The CDR3, as DNA: TGTGCCACCAACTCTCGAAGCGAAACAGATACGCAGTATTTT.